This T cell receptor beta chain was recovered during a study of response to subunit inactivated influenza vaccine. TCRdb re-called the RT-PCR reads through MiXCR, storing one row per CDR3 protein. The data contain over 650,000 distinct CDR3 sequences, roughly 18% of them singletons. This CDR3 is built from 15 residues. Germline V CDR1 and CDR2: SGHRS, YFSETQ. Trimming left V 0 bases short and J 3 bases short, with 10 bases between. The origin of this receptor is a man in his fifties or sixties who received an inactivated influenza vaccine. Sequencing was performed on PBMCs from blood, taken 5 to 6 days after vaccination. The chain combines TRBV5-1 with TRBJ2-1; the D gene is possibly TRBD2 (6 bases). CDR3 nucleotides: TGCGCCAGCAGCTTGGCGGGACTTAACTACAATGAGCAGTTCTTC. Its translation: CASSLAGLNYNEQFF.